Below, one T cell receptor (beta chain) is given with its context. Its antigen remains unknown. The data were taken from a study of T cell repertoires in cytomegalovirus infection. Study information: Indicated by public TCR beta signatures were CMV infection and matching HLA type.

TCRdb ran MiXCR on the reads and lists one entry per CDR3 protein. The sample lists around 490,000 distinct CDR3 sequences, more than 20% occurring once. V lost 0 bases, J lost 3 bases, and 10 bases stayed unmatched. Germline V gives CDR1 LGHNA, CDR2 YSLEER. CDR3 length: 17 residues. General study results and limits: CMV-specific TCR beta clonotypes restricted by HLA-C were the ones dominating the ex vivo response.

This TCR was sampled from a human donor in good health (CMV status not recorded). Some clones in this sample may be carry-over from other donors' samples. V is TRBV4-3 and J is TRBJ2-7; 8 bases fit TRBD2. The sequenced material came from PBMCs. The CDR3 DNA is TGCGCCAGCAGCCAAGAAATGGAGCGGGAGAGCTTCTACGAGCAGTACGTC. Encoded protein: CASSQEMERESFYEQYV.